One sample yielded the 16 T cell receptor beta chains listed below, sequenced in a study of graft-versus-host responses after intestinal transplantation. Sequencing was performed with immunoSEQ multiplex PCR; in TCRdb, only in-frame clones are kept and a portion is missing. The table includes around 15,000 clones, 75% to 85% detected once. Graft specimens yielded both intraepithelial and lamina propria lymphocytes. The sample was ileum tissue, taken 104 days after intestinal transplant. The source of these receptors is a human patient who received an intestinal transplant, so some T cells may come from the graft donor.

The CDR3 bases are TGTGCCAGCAGCTCGCGGGTAACAGGGTTTCGGGACAATGAGCAGTTCTTC. Amino acid sequence: CASSSRVTGFRDNEQFF. The V and J genes are TRBV5-8 and TRBJ2-1; perhaps TRBD1 as D (6 bases). The CDR3 covers 17 residues. Germline V CDR1 and CDR2: SGHTS, YDEGEE. Trimming removed 3 bases at V and 5 bases at J, with 21 bases between.

V usage is TRBV11-2 and J usage is TRBJ2-5; 10 bases map to TRBD2. The CDR3 is made up of 16 amino acids. The germline V gene encodes CDR1 SGHAT and CDR2 FQNNGV. The J segment lost 5 bases and the V segment lost 5 bases, leaving 11 bases of the junction unmatched. The CDR3 sequence is CASSPSSGRAWETQYF. In DNA, the CDR3 is TGTGCCAGCAGCCCGTCAAGCGGGAGGGCCTGGGAGACCCAGTACTTC.

The V and J genes are TRBV27 and TRBJ2-7; a possible D gene is TRBD2 (7 bases). Trimming stripped 7 bases from V and 2 bases from J, with 21 bases between. The CDR3 totals 16 residues. CDR1 and CDR2 from the germline V gene are MNHEY and SMNVEV (reference sequence). CDR3 DNA: TGTGCCAGCAAAGTTTTCACAGGGAGGGCGACCTACGAGCAGTACTTC. Translated, it gives CASKVFTGRATYEQYF.

Turning to this clone: The germline gene is not matched at one end of the junction; a read error may be the cause. The gene calls are TRBV7-9 and TRBJ2-1; no definite D call. Germline CDR1 is SEHNR and CDR2 is FQNEAQ (reference sequence). The CDR3 is 12 residues long. CDR3 bases: TGTGCCAGCAGCCCTAAAAGGTCTCCGTGGGTCTTC. Its protein is CASSPKRSPWVF.

V gene TRBV21-1 combines with J gene TRBJ2-1. TRBV21-1 is a documented pseudogene. The CDR3 loop spans 17 amino acids. The CDR3: CASSKVAGGEKYNEQFF. The CDR3, as DNA: TGTGCCAGCAGCAAAGTAGCCGGGGGCGAGAAGTACAATGAGCAGTTCTTC.

The rearrangement joins TRBV9 to TRBJ2-7, with 8 bases fitting TRBD2. The CDR3 covers 16 residues. V was pared by 0 bases and J by 1 base, with 6 bases of the junction left unmatched. Germline V lookup: CDR1 SGDLS, CDR2 YYNGEE. CDR3 nucleotides: TGTGCCAGCAGCGTAGATGGCGGGAGGTCTTCCTACGAGCAGTACTTC. Its translation: CASSVDGGRSSYEQYF.

This chain uses TRBV16 with TRBJ2-3; D is uncertain. This CDR3 region has 16 residues. Between the trimmed V and J ends, which lost 0 bases and 1 base, there was a span of 11 bases. Germline V CDR1 and CDR2: KGHSY, FQNENV. CDR3 sequence (DNA): TGTGCCAGCAGCCAATCGCGGACCTTAGGCACAGATACGCAGTATTTT. Its protein is CASSQSRTLGTDTQYF.

The V gene is TRBV19, the J gene TRBJ1-5; D is undetermined. The CDR3 covers 13 residues. The germline CDR1 and CDR2 sequences are LNHDA and SQIVND (reference sequence). Trimming left V 6 bases short and J 4 bases short, with 10 bases between. The CDR3 spells CASSVDRNQPQHF. DNA of the CDR3: TGTGCCAGTAGCGTTGACCGGAATCAGCCCCAGCATTTT.

The rearrangement uses TRBV7-9 and TRBJ1-3, with 8 bases identical to TRBD1. The trim removed 4 bases at V and 4 bases at J, leaving 6 bases unmatched. From germline, CDR1 is SEHNR and CDR2 FQNEAQ (reference sequence). This CDR3 region has 15 residues. The CDR3 DNA is TGTGCCAGCAGCTACCAGGGGGCGGAAGGAAACACCATATATTTT. Translated: CASSYQGAEGNTIYF.

The rearrangement uses TRBV23-1 and TRBJ2-7; 8 bases line up with TRBD1. TRBV23-1 is marked as an open reading frame, function uncertain. The J segment lost 0 bases and the V segment lost 3 bases, leaving 4 bases of the junction unmatched. CDR3 length: 15 residues. The CDR3 is CASSQPTGGSYEQYF. The CDR3 bases are TGCGCCAGCAGTCAGCCCACAGGGGGCTCCTACGAGCAGTACTTC.

The rearrangement links TRBV6-6 to TRBJ1-6; D ambiguous. V lost 2 bases and J 6 bases, leaving 5 bases between the germline ends. Germline CDR1 MNHNY, CDR2 SVGAGI (reference sequence). CDR3 length equals 13 residues. The CDR3 spells CASSYPGNSPLHF. For the CDR3, the DNA is TGTGCCAGCAGTTACCCTGGTAATTCACCCCTCCACTTT.

V gene TRBV5-1 combines with J gene TRBJ1-1, with a possible D match to TRBD1 (5 bases). Germline values: CDR1 SGHRS, CDR2 YFSETQ. V was cut by 2 bases and J by 0 bases, with 17 bases left in between. CDR3 size: 17 residues. CDR3 protein: CASSFKRGPKMNTEAFF. Here the CDR3 DNA reads TGCGCCAGCAGCTTTAAGAGGGGCCCGAAAATGAACACTGAAGCTTTCTTT.

The chain couples TRBV30 to TRBJ1-4; 8 bases are a match to TRBD1. The CDR3 is 12 residues long. V was pared by 3 bases and J by 8 bases, with 2 bases of the junction left unmatched. Germline V CDR1 and CDR2: GTSNPN, SVGIG (reference sequence). The DNA for the CDR3 is TGTGCCTGGAGCAGGGGGCGCGAAAAACTGTTTTTT. Translation: CAWSRGREKLFF.

V and J are TRBV28 and TRBJ2-3; 10 bases fit TRBD2. This CDR3 spans 15 amino acids. Germline V gene data show CDR1 as MDHEN and CDR2 as SYDVKM. The V segment lost 5 bases and the J segment 3 bases; nucleotides outside the gene matches: 5. The CDR3: CASSLIAGGTDTQYF. CDR3 DNA sequence: TGTGCCAGCAGTCTTATAGCGGGAGGTACAGATACGCAGTATTTT.

The V and J genes are TRBV11-3 and TRBJ1-5; D gene ambiguous. This CDR3 is 17 amino acids long. The V gene lost 0 bases and the J gene lost 2 bases, with 14 bases spanning the gap. CDR1 and CDR2 (germline): SGHNT, YENEEA. Here the CDR3 reads CASSLDLGNLGNQPQHF. The CDR3 DNA reads TGTGCCAGCAGCTTAGATCTAGGGAACCTGGGCAATCAGCCCCAGCATTTT.

On this clone itself: One junction end does not reproduce the germline sequence, and a read error may be involved. The genes are TRBV10-1 and TRBJ2-1; 9 positions agree with TRBD2. This CDR3 region has 16 residues. Germline V gene data show CDR1 as WNHNN and CDR2 as SYGVQD (reference sequence). CDR3 sequence (DNA): TGCGCCAGCAGTGAGTCGGGACTAGCTGGGGGTAATGGGCAGTTCTTC. Its translation is CASSESGLAGGNGQFF.